What follows are 9 T cell receptor beta chains derived from one specimen sequenced in a study of T cell responses to AZD1222 COVID-19 vaccine (dated by TCRdb to 2020 to 2023). Taken with the paper, the label for time point translates to: baseline before first vaccination. The library was prepared using the immunoSEQ multiplex PCR assay. What TCRdb holds here is the immuneACCESS table cut down to in-frame rearrangements. Part of the clones is not present; checked against another copy, under half of the missing clones reflect an unresolved V gene, and the others are unexplained. Here the sample has around 250,000 clones; over 85% occur a single time. The ten biggest clones cover less than 0.65% of the sample. Sequenced here: peripheral blood, sampled on day 0 of AZD1222 vaccination. The receptors stem from an adult in good health.

Worth noting for this clone: Relative to the germline gene, one junction end is altered; a read error may explain this. The chain links TRBV7-7 to TRBJ2-1, with D perhaps TRBD2 (6 bases). CDR3 length: 13 amino acids. Germline CDR1 is SSHAT and CDR2 is FNYEAQ (reference sequence). The CDR3 region has the DNA TGTGCTAGCAGCTGGGACTTAAACAATGAGCAGTTCTTC. Translation gives CASSWDLNNEQFF. The full variable domain, with the rest looked up from reference TRBV7-7 and TRBJ2-1, is GAGVSQSPRYKVTKRGQDVTLRCDPISSHATLYWYQQALGQGPEFLTYFNYEAQPDKSGLPSDRFSAERPEGSISTLTIQRTEQRDSAMYRCASSWDLNNEQFFGPGTRLTVL.

V gene TRBV30 combines with J gene TRBJ1-3; no firm D call. The CDR3 is 15 amino acids. Germline-derived CDR1 and CDR2 are GTSNPN and SVGIG (reference sequence). The V end lost 3 bases, the J end lost 0 bases, and 12 bases lay between the germline ends. The CDR3 loop is CAWRPQPNSGNTIYF. The CDR3 DNA is TGTGCCTGGAGACCACAGCCGAACTCTGGAAACACCATATATTTT.

A remark on this clone: Since the CDR3 does not end with the conserved phenylalanine or tryptophan, this likely comes from a read error. It is unclear where the CDR3 begins or ends on the DNA, so no DNA is shown, and the CDR3 is as TCRdb lists it. The J gene is TRBJ1-2, the V gene TRBV6-2 or TRBV6-3; the DNA was not used to check the table's D call, TRBD1. The germline V gene encodes CDR1 MNHEY and CDR2 SVGEGT. The CDR3 spans 13 residues, counting both ends. CDR3 region: CASSSTGGRLWRL.

The chain links TRBV7-2 to TRBJ2-3; TRBD2 matches 8 bases. Germline assignment: CDR1 SGHTA and CDR2 FQGNSA. The J segment lost 0 bases and the V segment lost 1 base, leaving 12 bases of the junction unmatched. The CDR3 covers 19 residues. The CDR3 DNA is TGTGCCAGCAGCTTAGACCTAGCTAGCGGGTTTCCTAGCACAGATACGCAGTATTTT. Translation: CASSLDLASGFPSTDTQYF. The whole variable domain, filled in from reference TRBV7-2 and TRBJ2-3, reads GAGVSQSPSNKVTEKGKDVELRCDPISGHTALYWYRQSLGQGLEFLIYFQGNSAPDKSGLPSDRFSAERTGGSVSTLTIQRTQQEDSAVYLCASSLDLASGFPSTDTQYFGPGTRLTVL.

This clone was seen a few times. The chain is built from TRBV29-1 and TRBJ1-1; D not resolved. The CDR3 loop spans 11 amino acids. The germline gives CDR1 SQVTM, CDR2 ANQGSEA. Trimming removed 8 bases at V and 5 bases at J, with 12 bases between. The CDR3 protein is CSIRGGTEAFF. CDR3 DNA: TGCAGCATCCGGGGAGGGACTGAAGCTTTCTTT.

The chain has TRBV28 and TRBJ2-3, with 10 bases that match TRBD2. This CDR3 is built from 14 residues. Germline-derived CDR1 and CDR2 are MDHEN and SYDVKM. The ends lost 3 bases at V and 8 bases at J; junction bases unmatched: 5. For the CDR3, the DNA is TGTGCCAGCAGTTTGACTAGCGGGTCGGGTACGCAGTATTTT. Translating it yields CASSLTSGSGTQYF.

The chain recombines TRBV4-2 with TRBJ2-2; D gene uncertain. Germline V gives CDR1 LGHNA, CDR2 YNFKEQ. There are 12 residues in the CDR3. Trimming removed 6 bases from V and 6 bases from J, with 8 bases in between. CDR3 amino acids: CASSSVAGELFF. The DNA of the CDR3 is TGTGCCAGCAGTTCGGTGGCCGGGGAGCTGTTTTTT.

J is TRBJ1-5 and V is TRBV6-5, with D unresolved. The germline V and J ends were trimmed by 8 bases and 2 bases, with 10 bases remaining between them. The CDR3 has 13 residues. Germline V lookup: CDR1 MNHEY, CDR2 SVGAGI. This CDR3 reads CASGTARNQPQHF. The CDR3 DNA reads as TGTGCCAGCGGAACGGCCCGCAATCAGCCCCAGCATTTT.

This rearrangement joins TRBV4-1 to TRBJ2-1; 8 bases are a match to TRBD2. The V gene end was trimmed by 4 bases and the J gene end by 5 bases; junction bases not matched to a gene: 4. CDR3 length: 14 residues. Germline V gene lookup returns CDR1 MGHRA and CDR2 YSYEKL. CDR3 coding DNA: TGCGCCAGCAGCCCTACTAGCGGAAACAATGAGCAGTTCTTC. Its protein product is CASSPTSGNNEQFF.